A single sample gave rise to the 9 T cell receptor beta chains below, sequenced in a study of vaccination and CD4 T cells after COVID-19. The Oncomine TCR Beta short-read assay was applied to DNA of cultured CD4+ T cells. TCRdb re-called the PCR reads through MiXCR, storing one row per CDR3 protein. The sample lists roughly 20,000 distinct CDR3 sequences, under 80% occurring once. Their cognate antigens are unknown. Noted treatment: 10-day PBMC culture with coronavirus spike peptide pools or control peptides (ViraFEST assay). The sequenced sample was CD4+ T cells from blood, cultured in vitro, obtained before SARS-CoV-2 vaccination. All receptors derive from a human donor who received a COVID-19 vaccine.

This clonotype has only one observation. The gene calls are TRBV2 and TRBJ1-1; D gene unclear. Per the germline V gene, CDR1 is SNHLY and CDR2 is FYNNEI. The CDR3 extends over 12 amino acids. Trimming removed 6 bases from V and 1 base from J, with 6 bases in between. Written as DNA, the CDR3 is TGTGCCAGCAGGGTTTCGAACACTGAAGCTTTCTTT. Translated: CASRVSNTEAFF.

The chain links TRBV30 to TRBJ2-5; 8 bases map to TRBD1. CDR3 length: 15 amino acids. The germline V gene encodes CDR1 GTSNPN and CDR2 SVGIG (reference sequence). The V and J ends lost 2 bases and 4 bases, in that order; junction bases with no gene match: 9. The CDR3 DNA follows: TGTGCCTGGAGTAGGGGCGCAGGGGGCGGAGAGACCCAGTACTTC. Its protein product is CAWSRGAGGGETQYF.

V usage is TRBV6-1 and J usage is TRBJ2-4; 7 bases are shared with TRBD2. J was trimmed by 3 bases and V by 6 bases; bases with no gene match: 11. This CDR3 spans 16 amino acids. Germline values: CDR1 MNHNS, CDR2 SASEGT. CDR3: CASSGTGGGDKNIQYF. The CDR3 DNA is TGTGCCAGCAGCGGGACGGGCGGGGGTGACAAAAACATTCAGTACTTC.

The genes are TRBV6-1 and TRBJ1-5; a possible D gene is TRBD1 (6 bases). The length of the CDR3 is 17 residues. Germline-derived CDR1 and CDR2 are MNHNS and SASEGT. Between the trimmed V and J ends, which lost 5 bases and 3 bases, there was a span of 20 bases. CDR3 nucleotides: TGTGCCAGCAGTCCAGCGCACACAGGGAGGAACAATCAGCCCCAGCATTTT. This sequence encodes CASSPAHTGRNNQPQHF.

The rearrangement joins TRBV4-2 to TRBJ2-5; TRBD1 matches 8 bases. The CDR3 is 15 amino acids. In germline, CDR1 is LGHNA, CDR2 YNFKEQ. The V and J ends lost 3 bases and 1 base, in that order; junction bases with no gene match: 4. The CDR3 DNA follows: TGTGCCAGCAGCCACGGGGGACAGGTCCAAGAGACCCAGTACTTC. This encodes CASSHGGQVQETQYF.

This chain uses TRBV20-1 with TRBJ2-3; D is perhaps TRBD2 (5 bases). Looked up from germline, CDR1 is DFQATT and CDR2 is SNEGSKA (reference sequence). Trimming took 3 bases from V and 1 from J, leaving 11 bases between them. This CDR3 comprises 14 residues. Here the CDR3 DNA reads TGCAGTGCTAGTGATAGCGTAGGCACAGATACGCAGTATTTT. Encoded protein: CSASDSVGTDTQYF.

As DNA, the CDR3 is TGTGCCAGCAGCCCGAGTCGCCGAACGAATGAAAAACTGTTTTTT. This gives the protein CASSPSRRTNEKLFF. The chain employs TRBV7-8 and TRBJ1-4; no clear D gene. In germline, CDR1 is SGHVS, CDR2 FQNEAQ. CDR3 length: 15 amino acids. Trimming removed 5 bases from V and 5 bases from J, with 15 bases in between.

The chain carries TRBV11-3 and TRBJ1-6, with D hard to call. Per germline, CDR1 SGHNT and CDR2 YENEEA. V shed 2 bases and J shed 7 bases, with 6 bases lying between them. This CDR3 contains 13 residues. CDR3 loop: CASSLSRNSPLHF. The CDR3 bases are TGTGCCAGCAGCTTATCGCGGAATTCACCCCTCCACTTT.

J is TRBJ1-3 and V is TRBV10-1; no definite D call. With 3 bases removed from V and 1 base from J, the gap between germline ends came to 7 bases. The V gene's germline CDR1 is WNHNN and CDR2 SYGVQD (reference sequence). This CDR3 spans 14 amino acids. The CDR3 spells CASSESRSGNTIYF. The CDR3 nucleotides read TGCGCCAGCAGTGAATCCCGTTCTGGAAACACCATATATTTT.